This TCR beta chain is from a study of T cells in Graves' hyperthyroidism and ophthalmopathy. Regarding the study as a whole: Most clonotypes that expanded in the thyroid above 0.001 also showed up in blood.

Worth noting for this clonotype: The antigen is unknown.

The CDR3 loop spans 13 amino acids. Germline V lookup: CDR1 SQVTM, CDR2 ANQGSEA. V lost 4 bases, J lost 7 bases, and 11 bases lay in between. The CDR3 regions of TCR beta were amplified from RNA transcripts. A set of HTBI primers served as the primers for a first-round RT-PCR of the TCR CDR3. TCRdb re-called the multiplex PCR reads through MiXCR, storing one row per CDR3 protein. The sample has around 350,000 distinct CDR3 sequences, approximately 16% seen once. Duration under 3 months, a NOSPECS grade of at least 4, and a Clinical Activity Score of at least 3 characterized the ophthalmopathy patients. The authors obtained PBMCs from more than 9.5 ml of fresh peripheral blood.

The sample consisted of blood. This TCR was recovered from an older woman with Graves' ophthalmopathy. The chain is built from TRBV29-1 and TRBJ1-6; maybe TRBD1 (5 bases). The DNA of the CDR3 is TGCAGCGTTGCCCCAGGGTTGAATTCACCCCTCCACTTT. It codes for CSVAPGLNSPLHF.